This T cell receptor (beta chain) stems from a study of cytomegalovirus exposure and HLA in healthy donors. PCR amplification relied on 60 Vbeta primers (plus 13 Jbeta primers). Original processing notes: In a later analysis, roughly 86 million unique TCR beta chains included roughly 11 million shared by two or more donors. Method: immunoSEQ multiplex PCR; TCRdb's copy keeps in-frame clones and lacks some. The V and J calls and clone size are taken from that table; D and trimming were inferred from the DNA. This table holds about 160,000 clones. A word on this clone: Its antigen is not identified.

Germline values: CDR1 SEHNR, CDR2 FQNEAQ (reference sequence). V lost 4 bases to trimming and J lost 4 bases, with 10 bases between them. The CDR3 spans 13 residues. Study outcomes and limitations: Sequences of the TCR beta chain were said to predict the HLA-A and HLA-B alleles of most subjects accurately.

The TCR originated in a young man in good health and CMV-seronegative. V gene TRBV7-9 combines with J gene TRBJ1-1, with D perhaps matching TRBD1 (5 bases). The material sequenced was PBMCs. The CDR3 DNA sequence: TGTGCCAGCAGCTCCGGACACTCCACTGAAGCTTTCTTT. Protein: CASSSGHSTEAFF.